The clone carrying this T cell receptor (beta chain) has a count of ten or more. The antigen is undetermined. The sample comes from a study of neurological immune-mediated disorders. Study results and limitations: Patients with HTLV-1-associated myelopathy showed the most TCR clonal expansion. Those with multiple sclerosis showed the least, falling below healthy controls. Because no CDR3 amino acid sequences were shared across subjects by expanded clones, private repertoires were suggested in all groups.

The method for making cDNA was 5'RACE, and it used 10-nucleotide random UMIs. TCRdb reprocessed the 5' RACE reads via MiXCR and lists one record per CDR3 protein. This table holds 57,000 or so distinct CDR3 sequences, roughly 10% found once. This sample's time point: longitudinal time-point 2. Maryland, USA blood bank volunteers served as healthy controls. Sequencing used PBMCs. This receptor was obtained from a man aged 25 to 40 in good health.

CDR3 sequence: CASSRGSGRAMGKNIQYF. Here the CDR3 DNA reads TGTGCCAGCAGCCGTGGCTCCGGGAGGGCCATGGGCAAAAACATTCAGTACTTC. J is TRBJ2-4 and V is TRBV7-9; 8 nucleotides match TRBD2. V lost 5 bases, J lost 3 bases, and 15 bases stayed unmatched. The CDR3 runs to 18 residues. The germline V gene has CDR1 SEHNR and CDR2 FQNEAQ (reference sequence). Complete variable domain (other parts from reference TRBV7-9 and TRBJ2-4): DTGVSQNPRHKITKRGQNVTFRCDPISEHNRLYWYRQTLGQGPEFLTYFQNEAQLEKSRLLSDRFSAERPKGSFSTLEIQRTEQGDSAMYLCASSRGSGRAMGKNIQYFGAGTRLSVL.